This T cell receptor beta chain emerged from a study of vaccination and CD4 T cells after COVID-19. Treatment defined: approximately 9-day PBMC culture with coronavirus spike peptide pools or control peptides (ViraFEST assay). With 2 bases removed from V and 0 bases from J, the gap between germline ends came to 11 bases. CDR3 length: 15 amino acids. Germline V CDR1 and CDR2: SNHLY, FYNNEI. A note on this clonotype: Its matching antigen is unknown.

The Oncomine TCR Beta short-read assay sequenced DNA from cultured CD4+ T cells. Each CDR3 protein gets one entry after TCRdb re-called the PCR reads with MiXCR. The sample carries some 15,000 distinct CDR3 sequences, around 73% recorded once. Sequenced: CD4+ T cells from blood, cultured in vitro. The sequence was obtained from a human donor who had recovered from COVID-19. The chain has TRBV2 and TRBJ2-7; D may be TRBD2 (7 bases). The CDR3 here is CASSERGRASYEQYF. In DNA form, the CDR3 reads TGTGCCAGCAGTGAAAGGGGGAGGGCCTCCTACGAGCAGTACTTC.